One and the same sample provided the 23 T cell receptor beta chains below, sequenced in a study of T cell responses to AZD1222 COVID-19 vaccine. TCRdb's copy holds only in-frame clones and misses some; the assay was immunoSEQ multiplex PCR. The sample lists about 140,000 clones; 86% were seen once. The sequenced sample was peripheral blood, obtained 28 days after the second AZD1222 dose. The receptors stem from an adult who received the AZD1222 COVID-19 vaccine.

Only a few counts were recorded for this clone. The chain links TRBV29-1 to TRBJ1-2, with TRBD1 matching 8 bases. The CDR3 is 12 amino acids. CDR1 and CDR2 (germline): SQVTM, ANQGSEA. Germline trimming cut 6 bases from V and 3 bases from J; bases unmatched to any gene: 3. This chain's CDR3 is CSVYRGDYGYTF. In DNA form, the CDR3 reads TGCAGCGTGTACAGGGGGGACTATGGCTACACCTTC. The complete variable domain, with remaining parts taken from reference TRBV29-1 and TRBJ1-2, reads SAVISQKPSRDICQRGTSLTIQCQVDSQVTMMFWYRQQPGQSLTLIATANQGSEATYESGFVIDKFPISRPNLTFSTLTVSNMSPEDSSIYLCSVYRGDYGYTFGSGTRLTVV.

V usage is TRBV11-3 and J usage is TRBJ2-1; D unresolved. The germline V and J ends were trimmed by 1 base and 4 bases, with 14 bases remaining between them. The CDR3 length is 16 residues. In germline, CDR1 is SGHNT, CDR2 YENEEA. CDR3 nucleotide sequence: TGTGCCAGCAGCTTAGTGTATACCAATCCTTACAATGAGCAGTTCTTC. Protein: CASSLVYTNPYNEQFF.

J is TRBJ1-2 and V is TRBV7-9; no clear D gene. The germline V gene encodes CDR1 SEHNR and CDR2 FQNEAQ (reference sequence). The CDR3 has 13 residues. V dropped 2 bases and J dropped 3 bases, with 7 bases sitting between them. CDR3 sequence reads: CASSLYQDYGYTF. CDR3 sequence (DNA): TGTGCCAGCAGCTTATACCAGGACTATGGCTACACCTTC.

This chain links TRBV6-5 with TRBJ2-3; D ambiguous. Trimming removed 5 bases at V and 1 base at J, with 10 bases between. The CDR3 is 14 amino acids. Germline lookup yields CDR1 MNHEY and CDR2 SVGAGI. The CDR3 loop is CASSPPGRTDTQYF. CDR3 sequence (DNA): TGTGCCAGCAGTCCCCCGGGCCGCACAGATACGCAGTATTTT.

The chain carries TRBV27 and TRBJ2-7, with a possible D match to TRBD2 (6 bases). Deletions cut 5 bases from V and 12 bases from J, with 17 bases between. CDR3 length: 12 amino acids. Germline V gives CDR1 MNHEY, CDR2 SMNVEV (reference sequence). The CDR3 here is CASSGVNGGGYF. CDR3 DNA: TGTGCCAGCAGTGGGGTTAACGGGGGTGGGTACTTC.

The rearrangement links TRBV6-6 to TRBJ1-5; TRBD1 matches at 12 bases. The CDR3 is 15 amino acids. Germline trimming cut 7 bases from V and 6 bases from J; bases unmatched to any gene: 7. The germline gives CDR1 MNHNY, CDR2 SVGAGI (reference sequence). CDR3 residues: CASKTGTGGSQPQHF. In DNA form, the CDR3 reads TGTGCCAGCAAAACCGGGACAGGGGGCAGTCAGCCCCAGCATTTT.

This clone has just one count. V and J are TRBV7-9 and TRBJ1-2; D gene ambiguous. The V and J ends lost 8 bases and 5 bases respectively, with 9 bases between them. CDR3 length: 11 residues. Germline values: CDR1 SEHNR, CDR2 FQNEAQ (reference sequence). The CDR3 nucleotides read TGTGCCAGCGGTTCCGCTTATGGCTACACCTTC. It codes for CASGSAYGYTF.

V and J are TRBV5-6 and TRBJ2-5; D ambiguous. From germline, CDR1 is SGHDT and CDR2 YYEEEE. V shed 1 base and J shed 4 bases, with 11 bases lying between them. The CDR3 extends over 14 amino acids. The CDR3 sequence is CASSLSAGRETQYF. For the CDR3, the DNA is TGTGCCAGCAGCTTGTCGGCAGGACGAGAGACCCAGTACTTC.

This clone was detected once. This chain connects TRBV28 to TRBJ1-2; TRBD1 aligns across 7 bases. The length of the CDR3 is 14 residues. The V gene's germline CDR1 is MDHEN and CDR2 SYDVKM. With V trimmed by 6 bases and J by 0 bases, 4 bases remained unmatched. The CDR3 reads CASSQGQPNYGYTF. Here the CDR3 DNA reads TGTGCCAGCAGCCAGGGACAGCCTAACTATGGCTACACCTTC.

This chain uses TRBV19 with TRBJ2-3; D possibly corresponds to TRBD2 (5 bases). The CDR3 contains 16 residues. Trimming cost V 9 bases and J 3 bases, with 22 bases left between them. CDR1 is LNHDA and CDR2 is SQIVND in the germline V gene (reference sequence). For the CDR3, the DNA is TGTGCCAGCTCCTCAGTTGCGGGTGGAGGAACAGATACGCAGTATTTT. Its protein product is CASSSVAGGGTDTQYF.

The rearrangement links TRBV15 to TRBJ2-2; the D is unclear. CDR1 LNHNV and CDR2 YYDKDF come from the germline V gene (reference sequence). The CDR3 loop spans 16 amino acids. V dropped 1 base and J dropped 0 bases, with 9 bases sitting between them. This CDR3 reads CATSRGLSSNTGELFF. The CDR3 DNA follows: TGTGCCACCAGCAGAGGGCTTTCTTCGAACACCGGGGAGCTGTTTTTT.

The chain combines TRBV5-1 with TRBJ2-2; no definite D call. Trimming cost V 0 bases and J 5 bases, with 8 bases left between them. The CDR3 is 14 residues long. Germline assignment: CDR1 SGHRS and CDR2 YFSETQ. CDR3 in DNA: TGCGCCAGCAGCTTGGTGGCTACGACCGGGGAGCTGTTTTTT. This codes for CASSLVATTGELFF. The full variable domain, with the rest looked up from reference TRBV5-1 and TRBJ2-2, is KAGVTQTPRYLIKTRGQQVTLSCSPISGHRSVSWYQQTPGQGLQFLFEYFSETQRNKGNFPGRFSGRQFSNSRSEMNVSTLELGDSALYLCASSLVATTGELFFGEGSRLTVL.

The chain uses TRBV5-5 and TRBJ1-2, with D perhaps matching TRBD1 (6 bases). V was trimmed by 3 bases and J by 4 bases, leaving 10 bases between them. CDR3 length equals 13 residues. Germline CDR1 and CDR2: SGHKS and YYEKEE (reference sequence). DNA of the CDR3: TGTGCCAGCAGCTCTGGACAGTTCTATGGCTACACCTTC. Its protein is CASSSGQFYGYTF.

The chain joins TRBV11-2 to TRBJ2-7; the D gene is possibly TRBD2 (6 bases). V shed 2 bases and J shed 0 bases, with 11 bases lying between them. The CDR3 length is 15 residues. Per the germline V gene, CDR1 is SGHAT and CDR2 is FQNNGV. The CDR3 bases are TGTGCCAGCAGCTTAATCTCCGGGAGCTCCTACGAGCAGTACTTC. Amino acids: CASSLISGSSYEQYF.

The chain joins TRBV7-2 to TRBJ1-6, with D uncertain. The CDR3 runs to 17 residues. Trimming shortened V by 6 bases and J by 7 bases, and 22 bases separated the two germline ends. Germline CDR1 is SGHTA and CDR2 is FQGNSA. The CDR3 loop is CASRLLLDYRLNSPLHF. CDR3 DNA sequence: TGTGCCAGCAGACTACTTCTGGACTATAGGTTGAATTCACCCCTCCACTTT.

As DNA, the CDR3 is TGTGCCAGCACCCCTGGGAATCAGCCCCAGCATTTT. Its translation: CASTPGNQPQHF. V is TRBV12-3 or TRBV12-4 and J is TRBJ1-5, with D unclear. The CDR3 length is 12 residues. V was cut by 7 bases and J by 4 bases, with 8 bases left in between.

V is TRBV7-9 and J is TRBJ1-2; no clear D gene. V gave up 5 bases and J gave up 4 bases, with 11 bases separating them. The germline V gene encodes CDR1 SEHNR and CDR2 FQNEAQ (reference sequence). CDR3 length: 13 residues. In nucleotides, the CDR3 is TGTGCCAGCAGCCGGACGGCACCCTATGGCTACACCTTC. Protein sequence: CASSRTAPYGYTF.

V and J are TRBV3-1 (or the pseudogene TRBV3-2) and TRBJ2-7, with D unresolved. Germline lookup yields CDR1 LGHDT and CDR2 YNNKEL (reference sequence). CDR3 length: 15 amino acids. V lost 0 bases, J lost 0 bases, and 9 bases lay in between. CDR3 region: CASSQDDARSYEQYF. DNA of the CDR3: TGTGCCAGCAGCCAAGACGATGCTCGCTCCTACGAGCAGTACTTC.

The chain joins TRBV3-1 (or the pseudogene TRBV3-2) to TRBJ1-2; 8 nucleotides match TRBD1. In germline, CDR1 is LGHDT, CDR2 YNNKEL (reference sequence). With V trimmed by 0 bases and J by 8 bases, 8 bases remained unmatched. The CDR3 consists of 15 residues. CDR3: CASSQDLRTGRGYTF. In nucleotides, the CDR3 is TGTGCCAGCAGCCAAGATCTCCGGACAGGGAGAGGCTACACCTTC.

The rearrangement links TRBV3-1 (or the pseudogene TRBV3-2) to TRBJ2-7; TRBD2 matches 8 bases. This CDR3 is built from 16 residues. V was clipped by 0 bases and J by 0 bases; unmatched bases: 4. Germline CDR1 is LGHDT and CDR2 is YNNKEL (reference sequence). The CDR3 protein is CASSQDGGALSYEQYF. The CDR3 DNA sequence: TGTGCCAGCAGCCAAGACGGGGGGGCCCTCTCCTACGAGCAGTACTTC.

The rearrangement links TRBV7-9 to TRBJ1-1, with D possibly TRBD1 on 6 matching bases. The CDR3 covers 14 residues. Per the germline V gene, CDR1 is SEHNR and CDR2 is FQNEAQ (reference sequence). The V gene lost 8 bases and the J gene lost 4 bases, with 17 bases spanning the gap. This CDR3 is CASRPGQGRTEAFF. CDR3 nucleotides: TGTGCCAGCCGCCCCGGGCAGGGGCGCACTGAAGCTTTCTTT.

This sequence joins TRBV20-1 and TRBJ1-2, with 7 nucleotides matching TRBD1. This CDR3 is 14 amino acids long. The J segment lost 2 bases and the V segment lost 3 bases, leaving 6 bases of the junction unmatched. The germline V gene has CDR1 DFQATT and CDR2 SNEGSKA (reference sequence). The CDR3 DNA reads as TGCAGTGCTAGTAGGGACAGCGTGAACTATGGCTACACCTTC. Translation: CSASRDSVNYGYTF.

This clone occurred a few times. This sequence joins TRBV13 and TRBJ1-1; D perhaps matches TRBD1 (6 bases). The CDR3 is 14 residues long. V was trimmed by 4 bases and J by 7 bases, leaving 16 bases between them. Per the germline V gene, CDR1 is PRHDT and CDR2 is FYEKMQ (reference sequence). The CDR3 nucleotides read TGTGCCAGCAGCTGGAGGGGGGGTCAAGGTGAAGCTTTCTTT. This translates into CASSWRGGQGEAFF. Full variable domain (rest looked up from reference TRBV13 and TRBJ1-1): AAGVIQSPRHLIKEKRETATLKCYPIPRHDTVYWYQQGPGQDPQFLISFYEKMQSDKGSIPDRFSAQQFSDYHSELNMSSLELGDSALYFCASSWRGGQGEAFFGQGTRLTVV.